The source of this T cell receptor (beta chain) is a study of T cell repertoires in cytomegalovirus infection. Overall study context: Public TCR beta signatures provided an indication of both CMV infection and a matching HLA type. Study-level results: It was HLA-C-restricted CMV-specific TCR beta clonotypes that dominated the response ex vivo.

The sample holds many counts of this clonotype. The antigen is not known. In germline, CDR1 is SGHTA, CDR2 FQGNSA. This CDR3 contains 15 residues. V was clipped by 1 base and J by 0 bases, with 7 bases between them. In TCRdb, the reads were re-called with MiXCR into one record per CDR3 protein. The sample shows some 390,000 distinct CDR3 sequences, roughly 18% of them seen only once. Input material: PBMCs. This TCR derives from a human donor in good health (CMV status not recorded). Some clones in this sample may be carry-over from other donors' samples. The chain links TRBV7-2 to TRBJ2-1; no clear D. CDR3 in DNA: TGTGCCAGCAGCTTAGACGCTTACTCCTACAATGAGCAGTTCTTC. Amino acids: CASSLDAYSYNEQFF.